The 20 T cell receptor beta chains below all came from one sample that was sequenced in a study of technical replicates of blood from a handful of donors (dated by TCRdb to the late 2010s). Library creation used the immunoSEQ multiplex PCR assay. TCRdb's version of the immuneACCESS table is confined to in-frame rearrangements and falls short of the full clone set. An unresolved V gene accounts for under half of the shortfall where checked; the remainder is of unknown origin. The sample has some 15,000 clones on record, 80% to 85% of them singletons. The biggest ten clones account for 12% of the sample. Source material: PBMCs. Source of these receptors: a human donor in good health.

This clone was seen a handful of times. As DNA, the CDR3 is TGTGCCAGAAGCAGAACAGGGGGCAGGGACACTGAAGCTTTCTTT. This codes for CARSRTGGRDTEAFF. V and J are TRBV5-3 and TRBJ1-1; TRBD1 aligns across 9 bases. TRBV5-3 is reported as an ORF; its role is uncertain. V lost 4 bases to trimming and J lost 3 bases; unmatched junction nucleotides: 7. The CDR3 is 15 residues long.

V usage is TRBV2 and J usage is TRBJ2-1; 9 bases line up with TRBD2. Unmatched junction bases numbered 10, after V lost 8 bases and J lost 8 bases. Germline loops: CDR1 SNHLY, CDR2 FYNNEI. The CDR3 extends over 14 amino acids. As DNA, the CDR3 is TGTGCCAGCGAAGACCTAGCGGGACGGGATGAGCAGTTCTTC. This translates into CASEDLAGRDEQFF.

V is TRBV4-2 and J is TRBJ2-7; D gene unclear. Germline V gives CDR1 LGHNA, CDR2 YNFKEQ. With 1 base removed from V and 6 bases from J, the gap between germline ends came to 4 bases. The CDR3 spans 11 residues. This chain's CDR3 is CASSQGLEQYF. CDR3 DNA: TGTGCCAGCAGCCAAGGACTCGAGCAGTACTTC.

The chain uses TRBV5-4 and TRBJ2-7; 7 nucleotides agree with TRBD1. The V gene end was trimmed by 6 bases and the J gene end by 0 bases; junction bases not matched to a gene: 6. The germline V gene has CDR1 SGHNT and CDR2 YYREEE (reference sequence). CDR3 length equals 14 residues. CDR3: CASNPDRTSYEQYF. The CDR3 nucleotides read TGTGCCAGCAACCCGGACAGGACCTCCTACGAGCAGTACTTC.

For the CDR3, the DNA is TGTGCCAGTATGACCCCCGGGCGTAAGGGGATGAACACTGAAGCTTTCTTT. Residues: CASMTPGRKGMNTEAFF. The genes are TRBV19 and TRBJ1-1; weak D call: TRBD1 (5 bases). Trimming removed 7 bases from V and 0 bases from J, with 21 bases in between. From germline, CDR1 is LNHDA and CDR2 SQIVND (reference sequence). This CDR3 comprises 17 residues. Together with reference TRBV19 and TRBJ1-1, the CDR3 gives the full variable domain: DGGITQSPKYLFRKEGQNVTLSCEQNLNHDAMYWYRQDPGQGLRLIYYSQIVNDFQKGDIAEGYSVSREKKESFPLTVTSAQKNPTAFYLCASMTPGRKGMNTEAFFGQGTRLTVV.

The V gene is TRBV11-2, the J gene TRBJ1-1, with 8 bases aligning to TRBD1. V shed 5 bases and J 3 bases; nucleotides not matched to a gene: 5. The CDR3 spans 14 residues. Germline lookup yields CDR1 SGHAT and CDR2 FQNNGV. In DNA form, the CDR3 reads TGTGCCAGCAGCGACAGGGGCTATGACACTGAAGCTTTCTTT. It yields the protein CASSDRGYDTEAFF.

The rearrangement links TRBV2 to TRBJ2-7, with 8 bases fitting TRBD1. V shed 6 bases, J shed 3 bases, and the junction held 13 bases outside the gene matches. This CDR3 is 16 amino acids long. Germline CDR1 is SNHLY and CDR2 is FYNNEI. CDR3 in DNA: TGTGCCAGCAGGGCCAGCACAGGGGGAGTCTTCTACGAGCAGTACTTC. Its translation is CASRASTGGVFYEQYF.

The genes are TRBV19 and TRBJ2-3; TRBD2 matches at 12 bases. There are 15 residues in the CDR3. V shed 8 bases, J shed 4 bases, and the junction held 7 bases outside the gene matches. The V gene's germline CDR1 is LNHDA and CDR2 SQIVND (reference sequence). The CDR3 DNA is TGTGCCAGTCGAAGACTAGCGGGAGCCGCAGATACGCAGTATTTT. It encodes CASRRLAGAADTQYF.

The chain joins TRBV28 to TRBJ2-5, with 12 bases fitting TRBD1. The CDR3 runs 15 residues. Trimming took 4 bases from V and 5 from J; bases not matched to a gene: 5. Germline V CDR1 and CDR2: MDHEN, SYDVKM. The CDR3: CASSSGTGGAETQYF. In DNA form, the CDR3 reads TGTGCCAGCAGTTCTGGGACAGGGGGCGCGGAGACCCAGTACTTC. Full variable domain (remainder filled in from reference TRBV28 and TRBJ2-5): DVKVTQSSRYLVKRTGEKVFLECVQDMDHENMFWYRQDPGLGLRLIYFSYDVKMKEKGDIPEGYSVSREKKERFSLILESASTNQTSMYLCASSSGTGGAETQYFGPGTRLLVL.

DNA for the CDR3: TGTGCCAGCAGCCCGGGACAACTCGCCCAAGAGACCCAGTACTTC. Encoded protein: CASSPGQLAQETQYF. The gene calls are TRBV7-8 and TRBJ2-5; TRBD1 might be the D (6 bases). V lost 5 bases to trimming and J lost 1 base, with 14 bases between them. The germline CDR1 and CDR2 sequences are SGHVS and FQNEAQ. This CDR3 is built from 15 residues.

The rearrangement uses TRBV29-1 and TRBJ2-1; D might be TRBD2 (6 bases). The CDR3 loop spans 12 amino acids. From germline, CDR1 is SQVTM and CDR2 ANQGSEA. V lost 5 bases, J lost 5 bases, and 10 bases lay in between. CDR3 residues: CSVIGLNNEQFF. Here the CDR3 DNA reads TGCAGCGTTATAGGACTAAACAATGAGCAGTTCTTC.

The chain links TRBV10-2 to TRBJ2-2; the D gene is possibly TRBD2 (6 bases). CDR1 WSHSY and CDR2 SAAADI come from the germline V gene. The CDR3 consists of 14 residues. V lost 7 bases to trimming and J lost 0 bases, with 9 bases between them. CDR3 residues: CASIGDSNTGELFF. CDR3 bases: TGCGCCAGCATAGGGGACTCGAACACCGGGGAGCTGTTTTTT.

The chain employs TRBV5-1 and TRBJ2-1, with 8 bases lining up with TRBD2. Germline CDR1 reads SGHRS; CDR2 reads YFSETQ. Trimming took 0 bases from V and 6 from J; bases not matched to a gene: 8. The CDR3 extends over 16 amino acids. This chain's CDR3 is CASSLGSLAGGNEQFF. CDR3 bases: TGCGCCAGCAGCTTGGGAAGCTTGGCGGGAGGCAATGAGCAGTTCTTC. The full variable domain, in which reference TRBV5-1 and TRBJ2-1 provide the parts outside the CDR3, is KAGVTQTPRYLIKTRGQQVTLSCSPISGHRSVSWYQQTPGQGLQFLFEYFSETQRNKGNFPGRFSGRQFSNSRSEMNVSTLELGDSALYLCASSLGSLAGGNEQFFGPGTRLTVL.

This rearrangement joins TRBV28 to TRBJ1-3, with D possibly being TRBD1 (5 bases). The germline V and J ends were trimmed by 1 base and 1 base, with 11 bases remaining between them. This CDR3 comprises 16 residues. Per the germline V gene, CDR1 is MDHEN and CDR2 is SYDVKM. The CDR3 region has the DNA TGTGCCAGCAGTTTATCCACGGGACTGTCTGGAAACACCATATATTTT. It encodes CASSLSTGLSGNTIYF.

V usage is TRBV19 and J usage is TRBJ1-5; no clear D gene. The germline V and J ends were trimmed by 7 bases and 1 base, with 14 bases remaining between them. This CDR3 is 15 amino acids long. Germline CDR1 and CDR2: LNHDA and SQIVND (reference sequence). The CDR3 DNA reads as TGTGCCAGTACCATACGCGGTGAGAGCAATCAGCCCCAGCATTTT. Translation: CASTIRGESNQPQHF.

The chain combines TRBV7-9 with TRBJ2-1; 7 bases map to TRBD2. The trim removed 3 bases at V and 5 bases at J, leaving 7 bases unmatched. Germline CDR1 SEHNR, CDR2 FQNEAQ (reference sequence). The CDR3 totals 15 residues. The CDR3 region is CASSFGASGHNEQFF. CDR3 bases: TGTGCCAGCAGCTTTGGGGCTAGCGGTCACAATGAGCAGTTCTTC.

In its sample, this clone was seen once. The CDR3 bases are TGCGCCAGCAGCTTGGAATACGTAGACAAAAACATTCAGTACTTC. Protein: CASSLEYVDKNIQYF. V and J are TRBV5-1 and TRBJ2-4, with D uncertain. V lost 0 bases and J lost 3, with 10 bases in between. Per the germline V gene, CDR1 is SGHRS and CDR2 is YFSETQ. The CDR3 consists of 15 residues.

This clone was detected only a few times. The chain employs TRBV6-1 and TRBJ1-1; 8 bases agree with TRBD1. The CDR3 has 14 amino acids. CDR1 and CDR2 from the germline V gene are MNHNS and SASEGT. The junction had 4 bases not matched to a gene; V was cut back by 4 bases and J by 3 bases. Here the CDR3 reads CASSGVQGDTEAFF. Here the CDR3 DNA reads TGTGCCAGCAGTGGTGTACAGGGGGACACTGAAGCTTTCTTT.

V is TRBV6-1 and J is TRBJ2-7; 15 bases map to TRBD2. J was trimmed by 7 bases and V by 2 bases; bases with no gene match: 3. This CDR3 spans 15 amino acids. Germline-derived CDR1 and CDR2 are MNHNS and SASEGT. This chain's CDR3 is CASSERTSGRVEQYF. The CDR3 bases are TGTGCCAGCAGTGAACGGACTAGCGGGAGGGTAGAGCAGTACTTC.

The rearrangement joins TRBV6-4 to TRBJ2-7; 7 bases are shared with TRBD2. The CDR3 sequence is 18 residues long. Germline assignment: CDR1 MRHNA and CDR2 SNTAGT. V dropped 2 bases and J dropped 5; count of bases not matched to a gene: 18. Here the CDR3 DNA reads TGTGCCAGCAGTGACGGGTCGGGCGGGAGTGGGATTTTTGACGAGCAGTACTTC. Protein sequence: CASSDGSGGSGIFDEQYF.